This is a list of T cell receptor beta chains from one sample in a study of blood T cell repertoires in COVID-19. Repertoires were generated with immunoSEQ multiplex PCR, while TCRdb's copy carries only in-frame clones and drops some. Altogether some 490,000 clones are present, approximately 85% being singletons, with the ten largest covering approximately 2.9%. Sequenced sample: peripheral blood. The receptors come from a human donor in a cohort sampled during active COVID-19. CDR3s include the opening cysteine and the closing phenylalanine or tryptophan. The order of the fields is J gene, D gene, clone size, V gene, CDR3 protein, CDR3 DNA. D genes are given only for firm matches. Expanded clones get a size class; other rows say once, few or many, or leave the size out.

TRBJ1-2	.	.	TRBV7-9	CASSADSLANYGYTF	TGTGCCAGCAGCGCCGACAGCCTAGCTAACTATGGCTACACCTTC
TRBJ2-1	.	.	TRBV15	CATETGVSSNEQFF	TGTGCCACCGAGACGGGAGTTTCAAGCAATGAGCAGTTCTTC
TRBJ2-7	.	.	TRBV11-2	CASSFRASSSYEQYF	TGTGCCAGCAGCTTTCGAGCTTCTAGCTCCTACGAGCAGTACTTC
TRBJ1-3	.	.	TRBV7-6	CASSLTDIAGNTIYF	TGTGCCAGCAGCTTAACCGACATTGCAGGAAACACCATATATTTT
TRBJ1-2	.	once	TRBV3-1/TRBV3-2	CASSPAPGDYFSYTF	TGTGCCAGCAGCCCAGCCCCAGGGGACTACTTCAGCTACACCTTC
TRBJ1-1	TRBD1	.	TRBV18	CASSPQRTGGELGAFF	TGTGCCAGCTCACCACAAAGGACAGGGGGAGAACTGGGAGCTTTCTTT
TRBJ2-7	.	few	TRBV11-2	CASSRGMYEQYF	TGTGCCAGCAGCAGAGGGATGTACGAGCAGTACTTC
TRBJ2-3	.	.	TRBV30	CAWAGDSTDTQYF	TGTGCCTGGGCAGGGGATAGCACAGATACGCAGTATTTT
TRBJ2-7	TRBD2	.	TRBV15	CATSRDGLAGEDEQYF	TGTGCCACCAGCAGAGATGGACTAGCGGGAGAAGACGAGCAGTACTTC
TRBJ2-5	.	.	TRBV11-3	CASSLGRRYQETQYF	TGTGCCAGCAGCTTAGGGAGACGGTACCAAGAGACCCAGTACTTC
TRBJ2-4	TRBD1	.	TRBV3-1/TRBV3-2	CASRLGQGNIQYF	TGTGCCAGCAGATTGGGACAGGGAAACATTCAGTACTTC
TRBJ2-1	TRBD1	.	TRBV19	CASHPTGGTNEQFF	TGTGCCAGTCACCCAACAGGGGGTACGAATGAGCAGTTCTTC
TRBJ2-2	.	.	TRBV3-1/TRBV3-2	CASSQAGVGTGELFF	TGTGCCAGCAGCCAAGCGGGAGTGGGTACCGGGGAGCTGTTTTTT
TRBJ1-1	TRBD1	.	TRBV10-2	CASSEGQANTEAFF	TGCGCCAGCAGTGAAGGACAGGCGAACACTGAAGCTTTCTTT
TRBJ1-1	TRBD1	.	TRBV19	CASSIGRTGGVTEAFF	TGTGCCAGTAGTATAGGGAGGACAGGGGGCGTCACTGAAGCTTTCTTT
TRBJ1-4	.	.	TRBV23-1	CASSPDKSNEKLFF	TGCGCCAGCAGCCCGGACAAGTCAAATGAAAAACTGTTTTTT
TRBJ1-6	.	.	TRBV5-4	CALSEGGGGNSPLHF	TGTGCCCTTAGCGAGGGCGGGGGAGGGAATTCACCCCTCCACTTT
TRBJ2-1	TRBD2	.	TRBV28	CASSLGTSGMEVQFF	TGTGCCAGCAGTCTCGGGACTAGCGGGATGGAGGTGCAGTTCTTC
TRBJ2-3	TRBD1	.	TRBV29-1	CSVYRGTGASSTDTQYF	TGCAGCGTTTATAGAGGGACAGGCGCTTCTAGCACAGATACGCAGTATTTT
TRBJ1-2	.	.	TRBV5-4	CASSPRRGYGYTF	TGTGCCAGCAGCCCCCGTCGGGGGTATGGCTACACCTTC
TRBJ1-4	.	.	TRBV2	CASSEREATNEKLFF	TGTGCCAGCAGTGAACGGGAGGCAACTAATGAAAAACTGTTTTTT
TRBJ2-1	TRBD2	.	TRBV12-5	CASGSSGSGWPEQFF	TGTGCTAGTGGATCTAGCGGGAGTGGGTGGCCTGAGCAGTTCTTC
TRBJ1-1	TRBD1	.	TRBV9	CASTGGRDTEAFF	TGTGCCAGCACAGGGGGCCGGGACACTGAAGCTTTCTTT
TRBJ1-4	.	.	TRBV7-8	CASSLDLQGWNEKLFF	TGTGCCAGCAGCTTAGACCTACAGGGATGGAATGAAAAACTGTTTTTT
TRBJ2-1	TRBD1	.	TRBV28	CASSPYTHRGSTYNEQFF	TGTGCCAGCAGTCCTTATACCCACAGGGGGTCAACTTACAATGAGCAGTTCTTC
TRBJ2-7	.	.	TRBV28	CASTTRGFPSYEQYF	TGTGCCAGCACGACGAGAGGGTTTCCCTCCTACGAGCAGTACTTC
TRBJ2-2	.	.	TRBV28	CASSPGAPGELFF	TGTGCCAGCAGTCCTGGGGCCCCCGGGGAGCTGTTTTTT
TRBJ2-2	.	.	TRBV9	CASSFRGDTGELFF	TGTGCCAGCAGCTTCAGGGGCGACACCGGGGAGCTGTTTTTT
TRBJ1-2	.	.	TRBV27	CASSLTGPRGYTF	TGTGCCAGCAGTCTTACAGGGCCGCGAGGCTACACCTTC
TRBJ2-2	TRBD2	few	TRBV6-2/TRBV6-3	CASSASLAGNTGELFF	TGTGCCAGCAGTGCCTCCCTAGCGGGGAACACCGGGGAGCTGTTTTTT
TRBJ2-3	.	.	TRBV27	CASSLYPGGTDTQYF	TGTGCCAGCAGTTTATATCCGGGAGGCACAGATACGCAGTATTTT
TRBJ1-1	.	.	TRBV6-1	CASSEETGVRVTTEAFF	TGTGCCAGCAGTGAAGAGACGGGGGTAAGAGTTACCACTGAAGCTTTCTTT
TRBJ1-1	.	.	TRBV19	CASRAPSPYRAFF	TGTGCCAGTAGAGCCCCCTCCCCTTACCGAGCTTTCTTT
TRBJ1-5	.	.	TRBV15	CATSRDGVGPQHF	TGTGCCACCAGCAGAGACGGGGTGGGGCCCCAGCATTTT
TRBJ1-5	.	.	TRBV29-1	CSVRDYQSNQPQHF	TGCAGCGTCCGCGATTACCAAAGCAATCAGCCCCAGCATTTT
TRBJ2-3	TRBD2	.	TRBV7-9	CASSLGAGAGTDTQYF	TGTGCCAGCAGCTTAGGAGCGGGAGCGGGAACAGATACGCAGTATTTT
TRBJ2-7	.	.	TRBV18	CASSPIGGDEQYF	TGTGCCAGCTCACCAATCGGCGGGGACGAGCAGTACTTC
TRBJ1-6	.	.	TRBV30	CATLPDFGSPLHF	TGTGCCACGCTCCCAGACTTTGGATCACCCCTCCACTTT
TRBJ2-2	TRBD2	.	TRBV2	CASSREGQGSGELFF	TGTGCCAGCAGTAGGGAGGGCCAGGGATCGGGGGAGCTGTTTTTT
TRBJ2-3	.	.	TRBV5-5	CASSWNVDSIGTDTQYF	TGTGCCAGCAGCTGGAACGTGGACTCAATCGGCACAGATACGCAGTATTTT
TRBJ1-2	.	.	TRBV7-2	CASSLDDQVYGYTF	TGTGCCAGCAGCTTAGATGACCAGGTTTATGGCTACACCTTC
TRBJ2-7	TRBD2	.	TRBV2	CASRGGLAGYEQYF	TGTGCCAGCAGGGGGGGACTAGCGGGCTACGAGCAGTACTTC
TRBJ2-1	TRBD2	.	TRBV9	CASSARLAGGNEQFF	TGTGCCAGCAGCGCCCGACTAGCGGGTGGCAATGAGCAGTTCTTC
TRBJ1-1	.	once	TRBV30	CAWSHRAGTEAFF	TGTGCCTGGAGTCACAGGGCTGGGACTGAAGCTTTCTTT
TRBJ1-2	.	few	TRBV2	CASPGADRPGDGYTF	TGTGCCAGCCCTGGAGCAGATCGACCGGGAGATGGCTACACCTTC